A selection of T cell receptor beta chains follows, all from one sample in a study of T-cell memory formation after mild COVID-19. MiXCR was run by TCRdb on the 5' RACE reads, yielding one entry per CDR3 protein. The sample shows approximately 400,000 distinct CDR3 sequences, 20% to 25% of them seen only once. The sequenced material came from PBMCs or a T cell subset sorted from them (not recorded which). The receptors originated from an adult woman who had mild COVID-19 (a few samples of this study predate the infection). Cell type and time point are not known. The CDR3 runs from the conserved cysteine through the conserved F or W. The D gene is left open where the match is weak.

v_gene	d_gene	j_gene	CDR3aa
TRBV30	-	TRBJ2-3	CAWDELWGTDTQYF
TRBV4-1	-	TRBJ2-4	CASSQESTGGIQYF
TRBV7-9	-	TRBJ2-5	CASSLADGYETQYF
TRBV10-3	TRBD1	TRBJ2-7	CAISEVGGEEQYF
TRBV30	TRBD1	TRBJ2-7	CAWIRDREEEQYF
TRBV29-1	-	TRBJ1-2	CSVLTVYGYTF
TRBV4-1	TRBD1	TRBJ2-7	CASSYYRGYEQYF
TRBV29-1	-	TRBJ1-4	CSVGTDEKLFF
TRBV29-1	-	TRBJ2-7	CSALGGNSVQYF
TRBV6-6	-	TRBJ1-1	CASSYPRETQGRVSEAFF
TRBV7-2	-	TRBJ1-1	CASSKGGKPAEAFF
TRBV6-5	-	TRBJ1-5	CASSPFHNQPQHF
TRBV7-2	-	TRBJ2-1	CASSFSSYNEQFF
TRBV11-2	-	TRBJ2-1	CASSLTMELGYNEQFF
TRBV18	-	TRBJ2-4	CASSITGGATKNIQYF
TRBV7-9	TRBD2	TRBJ2-1	CASSFLAGRSNEQFF
TRBV6-6	TRBD1	TRBJ1-1	CASSYSGQGASEAFF
TRBV30	-	TRBJ2-7	CAWSYGLRTSSYEQYF
TRBV20-1	-	TRBJ2-7	CSPQNLRAEQYF
TRBV7-3	TRBD2	TRBJ2-1	CASSPTLMGAAGGGKQFF
TRBV6-5	-	TRBJ2-5	CASTGPGETQYF
TRBV6-6	TRBD2	TRBJ2-2	CASSLRLAGVLGSTGELFF
TRBV6-2/TRBV6-3	TRBD1	TRBJ1-5	CASSRPTGVSNQPQHF
TRBV10-2	TRBD2	TRBJ2-1	CASKSSGGVEQFF
TRBV9	-	TRBJ1-1	CASSVAGVNTEAFF
TRBV7-9	TRBD1	TRBJ1-1	CASRGGQGALNTDTEAFF
TRBV12-3/TRBV12-4	-	TRBJ1-2	CASSLIIDIPTGYTF
TRBV4-3	-	TRBJ2-5	CASSQDHRTSAQYF
TRBV5-1	-	TRBJ1-2	CASSFDTDGYTF
TRBV11-2	-	TRBJ2-7	CASSPFPAGEQYF
TRBV4-2	-	TRBJ2-1	CASSQGDANNEQFF
TRBV18	TRBD2	TRBJ2-1	CASSPPGLGINNEQFF
TRBV7-9	-	TRBJ2-7	CASSSPGRRGNYEQYF
TRBV20-1	-	TRBJ1-5	CSAMSRGGSYSNQPQHF
TRBV4-3	-	TRBJ2-1	CASSQDLGGEQFF
TRBV20-1	TRBD2	TRBJ2-5	CSALPGLAGETQYF
TRBV25-1	-	TRBJ2-5	CASSEPSGETQYF
TRBV5-1	-	TRBJ1-4	CASSLGQGGEKLFF
TRBV5-5	-	TRBJ2-7	CASSSSRAYYEQYF
TRBV4-3	-	TRBJ2-7	CASSARRGGTGSYEQYF
TRBV6-5	TRBD1	TRBJ1-2	CASSRGDRGRGGYTF
TRBV24-1	TRBD1	TRBJ2-7	CATSTGDYEQYF
TRBV7-9	-	TRBJ2-7	CASSLARRTEQYF
TRBV15	TRBD1	TRBJ1-2	CATSRPWKRTGGADYGYTF
TRBV4-2	TRBD2	TRBJ2-3	CASSPHREGAQYF
TRBV14	-	TRBJ2-7	CASSSTYWDGSYEQYF
TRBV3-1	-	TRBJ2-7	CASSRISYEQYF
TRBV5-1	-	TRBJ2-1	CASRNNEQFF
TRBV6-6	TRBD1	TRBJ2-7	CASSYSWDRDYYEQYF